This is a list of T cell receptor beta chains from one sample in a study of blood T cell repertoires in COVID-19. Assay: immunoSEQ multiplex PCR; the TCRdb copy retains only in-frame clones and omits some. The sample holds approximately 270,000 clones; 80% to 90% are singletons and the top ten take approximately 11%. The specimen was peripheral blood. These receptors came from a woman aged 70-85 years with acute or convalescent COVID-19. CDR3s include the opening cysteine and the closing phenylalanine or tryptophan. The order of the fields is D gene, J gene, clone size, V gene, CDR3 DNA, CDR3 protein. The D gene is left open where the match is weak. Clone size, where shown, is once, few, many, or a class for clones that have expanded.

-,TRBJ1-4,-,TRBV6-1,TGTGCCAGCAGTGCCCAGGGGAGGGGTGCAACTAATGAAAAACTGTTTTTT,CASSAQGRGATNEKLFF
TRBD2,TRBJ2-5,-,TRBV7-8,TGTGCCAGCAGCCGAGCCAGCGGGAGTCAAGAGACCCAGTACTTC,CASSRASGSQETQYF
-,TRBJ1-5,-,TRBV2,TGTGCCAGCAGCCCGGAGGCAGTTCCCAATCAGCCCCAGCATTTT,CASSPEAVPNQPQHF
-,TRBJ1-3,-,TRBV6-5,TGTGCCAGCAGGGACAGTATCTCTGGAAACACCATATATTTT,CASRDSISGNTIYF
-,TRBJ1-2,once,TRBV24-1,TGTGCCACCAGTGACCCAAACTATGGCTACACCTTC,CATSDPNYGYTF
-,TRBJ1-6,once,TRBV12-5,TGTGCTAGTGGTTTGTTCCCGGAGGGAAATTCACCCCTCCACTTT,CASGLFPEGNSPLHF
-,TRBJ2-3,-,TRBV5-1,TGCGCCAGCAGCTTGCTCTCCGGTGGCGGTACTAGCACAGATACGCAGTATTTT,CASSLLSGGGTSTDTQYF
-,TRBJ1-3,-,TRBV6-5,TGTGCCAGCAGACTACAGGGTGTTGGAAACACCATATATTTT,CASRLQGVGNTIYF
-,TRBJ1-2,-,TRBV10-3,TGTGCCATCAGTGAATCAGGGAACTATGGCTACACCTTC,CAISESGNYGYTF
TRBD1,TRBJ2-6,-,TRBV2,TGTGCCAGCAGTGCACAGGGGGCAGGGGCCAACGTCCTGACTTTC,CASSAQGAGANVLTF
TRBD1,TRBJ1-2,-,TRBV5-4,TGTGCCAGCAGCTTGGAAACAGGGGCCGGCTACACCTTC,CASSLETGAGYTF
TRBD1,TRBJ1-2,-,TRBV3-1/TRBV3-2,TGTGCCAGCAGCCAACCGGGACAGGGCAGAGGCTACACCTTC,CASSQPGQGRGYTF
-,TRBJ1-3,-,TRBV3-1/TRBV3-2,TGTGCCAGCAGCCAAGATCTACAGGGTAATGGGGGCACCATATATTTT,CASSQDLQGNGGTIYF
-,TRBJ1-2,-,TRBV7-8,TGTGCCAGCAGCTTAGCGATCCCGACAGCTGCTAACTATGGCTACACCTTC,CASSLAIPTAANYGYTF
-,TRBJ2-1,-,TRBV5-1,TGCGCCAGCAGCTTCAGGGATCCGTCCTACAATGAGCAGTTCTTC,CASSFRDPSYNEQFF
TRBD1,TRBJ1-3,-,TRBV11-2,TGTGCCAGCAGCCATTGGGGACAGGGCTCTGGAAACACCATATATTTT,CASSHWGQGSGNTIYF
-,TRBJ1-2,-,TRBV5-5,TGTGCCAGCAGCTTGGGGCCGAGGGACAAAGCAAGCTATGGCTACACCTTC,CASSLGPRDKASYGYTF
TRBD1,TRBJ1-1,-,TRBV30,TGTGCCTGTACGGACAGGCGGAACACTGAAGCTTTCTTT,CACTDRRNTEAFF
TRBD1,TRBJ1-2,-,TRBV10-3,TGTGCCATCAGTGAGTCCAGGGGGCGCTGGGCTGGCTACACCTTC,CAISESRGRWAGYTF
-,TRBJ1-3,-,TRBV30,TGTGCCACAGCCTACTCTGGAAACACCATATATTTT,CATAYSGNTIYF
TRBD1,TRBJ2-2,-,TRBV7-8,TGTGCCAGCAGGAGCGACAGGGGGTCGTACACCGGGGAGCTGTTTTTT,CASRSDRGSYTGELFF
TRBD1,TRBJ1-1,-,TRBV6-2/TRBV6-3,TGTGCCAGCAGCCTTCGACAGGGGTCTGAAGCTTTCTTT,CASSLRQGSEAFF
TRBD1,TRBJ1-1,-,TRBV2,TGTGCCAGCGGAATGACAGGGCACACTGAAGCTTTCTTT,CASGMTGHTEAFF
TRBD1,TRBJ1-1,once,TRBV19,TGTGCCAGTAGGGGACAGGGAGTCTTTTGGGGCACTGAAGCTTTCTTT,CASRGQGVFWGTEAFF